This T cell receptor beta chain was captured in a study of control samples from healthy donors and cancer patients. The repertoire was sequenced with immunoSEQ multiplex PCR; TCRdb's copy has only in-frame clones and lacks some. Here the sample spans about 120,000 clones, 87% being singletons. Trimming took off 3 bases at V and 1 base at J, with 13 bases between the two ends. Germline values: CDR1 SGHRS, CDR2 YFSETQ. The CDR3 sequence is 15 residues long. The V and J genes are TRBV5-1 and TRBJ1-1, with TRBD1 as a possible D gene (5 bases). The receptor was isolated from a man younger than 40 in good health. The sequenced sample consisted of blood. CDR3 in DNA: TGCGCCAGCAGCTCAATGGGGCTCGGGAACACTGAAGCTTTCTTT. Translation gives CASSSMGLGNTEAFF.